This T cell receptor (beta chain) was sequenced in a study of cytomegalovirus exposure and HLA in healthy donors. Study-level findings and limits: A later analysis reportedly found fewer N-insertions in an Asian-associated ancestry cluster than the approximately 730-donor mean.

Notes on this clone: The antigen is unknown.

Trimming pared 3 bases from V and 8 bases from J, leaving 14 bases between. This CDR3 is built from 13 residues. CDR1 SGHDT and CDR2 YYEEEE come from the germline V gene. Both 60 Vbeta primers and 13 Jbeta primers went into the PCR. Libraries were prepared by immunoSEQ multiplex PCR; TCRdb keeps only in-frame clonotypes and omits some of them. The table lists 150,000 to 200,000 clones, around 79% of them singletons. This rearrangement joins TRBV5-6 to TRBJ1-2; D is undetermined. Material: PBMCs. The receptor's source is a woman in her 50s in good health and CMV-seronegative. The CDR3 is CASSWEGSGGYTF. CDR3 in DNA: TGTGCCAGCAGCTGGGAAGGATCGGGAGGCTACACCTTC.